The 21 T cell receptor beta chains below all came from one sample that was sequenced in a study of early T cells in non-severe SARS-CoV-2 infection. MiXCR, applied by TCRdb to the 5' RACE reads, yields one record per CDR3 protein. Of 37,000 or so distinct CDR3 sequences detected, about 6.2% appear once; the ten largest clones hold around 6.3%. Sequencing used whole blood. The receptors derive from an adult who was a healthcare worker with PCR-confirmed SARS-CoV-2 infection or an uninfected control (not recorded which).

This clonotype ranks as medium-sized (0.01 to 0.1%). The chain has TRBV11-2 and TRBJ2-1, with TRBD2 matching 15 bases. The junction had 2 bases not matched to a gene; V was cut back by 7 bases and J by 7 bases. The CDR3 runs 14 residues. CDR1 SGHAT and CDR2 FQNNGV come from the germline V gene. The CDR3 here is CASTGTSGRNEQFF. The CDR3 DNA reads as TGTGCCAGCACCGGGACTAGCGGGAGGAATGAGCAGTTCTTC. The full variable domain, completed using reference TRBV11-2 and TRBJ2-1, is EAGVAQSPRYKIIEKRQSVAFWCNPISGHATLYWYQQILGQGPKLLIQFQNNGVVDDSQLPKDRFSAERLKGVDSTLKIQPAKLEDSAVYLCASTGTSGRNEQFFGPGTRLTVL.

This clonotype was found a few times. The chain joins TRBV6-1 to TRBJ1-2; D unclear. The ends were cut back, 2 bases at V and 4 bases at J, with 8 bases in the middle. This CDR3 is 13 amino acids long. Looked up from germline, CDR1 is MNHNS and CDR2 is SASEGT. In DNA, the CDR3 is TGTGCCAGCAGTGAACGAGGGATCTATGGCTACACCTTC. Translated, it gives CASSERGIYGYTF.

The rearrangement links TRBV12-3 or TRBV12-4 to TRBJ2-3; weak D call: TRBD2 (5 bases). This CDR3 has 13 residues. V was shortened by 8 bases and J by 5 bases, with 14 bases between the two germline ends. CDR3 sequence reads: CASQFRTVDTQYF. As DNA, the CDR3 is TGTGCCAGCCAATTCCGGACTGTAGATACGCAGTATTTT.

The chain recombines TRBV3-1 with TRBJ2-2, with D unclear. V dropped 4 bases and J dropped 5 bases, with 5 bases sitting between them. This CDR3 region has 12 residues. Germline V CDR1 and CDR2: LGHDT, YNNKEL (reference sequence). The CDR3 sequence: CASSRRTGELFF. In DNA, the CDR3 is TGTGCCAGCAGCCGTAGGACCGGGGAGCTGTTTTTT.

This clonotype was observed at least ten times. The V gene is TRBV7-8, the J gene TRBJ2-5, with 8 bases lining up with TRBD2. The CDR3 spans 14 residues. The V gene's germline CDR1 is SGHVS and CDR2 FQNEAQ. V dropped 2 bases and J dropped 5; count of bases not matched to a gene: 4. The CDR3 DNA sequence: TGTGCCAGCAGCTTAACCCCGGGAGGGGAGACCCAGTACTTC. It encodes CASSLTPGGETQYF.

This clonotype has at least ten counts. The chain has TRBV6-2 or TRBV6-3 and TRBJ2-1; possibly TRBD1 for D (6 bases). The length of the CDR3 is 13 residues. Trimming removed 4 bases from V and 2 bases from J, with 6 bases in between. In germline, CDR1 is MNHEY, CDR2 SVGEGT. The CDR3, as DNA: TGTGCCAGCAGTTGGGACACCTACAATGAGCAGTTCTTC. This translates into CASSWDTYNEQFF.

The chain employs TRBV6-5 and TRBJ2-1; D gene unclear. This CDR3 has 15 residues. Trimming removed 4 bases from V and 7 bases from J, with 17 bases in between. Germline values: CDR1 MNHEY, CDR2 SVGAGI. CDR3 protein: CASSSELLPTNEQFF. DNA of the CDR3: TGTGCCAGCAGTTCCGAACTACTCCCCACAAATGAGCAGTTCTTC.

This clonotype is labeled medium-sized (0.01 to 0.1%). The chain is built from TRBV4-2 and TRBJ1-5; possible D gene TRBD1, 6 bases. The V and J ends lost 4 bases and 8 bases respectively, with 18 bases between them. Germline V gene lookup returns CDR1 LGHNA and CDR2 YNFKEQ. This CDR3 comprises 15 residues. The CDR3 nucleotides read TGTGCCAGCAGCCCCCAAGGGGGTGCCCAGGAGCCCCAGCATTTT. This encodes CASSPQGGAQEPQHF.

This clonotype was observed a few times. V and J are TRBV7-6 and TRBJ2-2; D gene ambiguous. The CDR3 loop spans 16 amino acids. Trimming left V 2 bases short and J 1 base short, with 11 bases between. The germline CDR1 and CDR2 sequences are SGHVS and FNYEAQ. CDR3 DNA sequence: TGTGCCAGCAGCTTATACTTAACCGGGAACACCGGGGAGCTGTTTTTT. It is translated as CASSLYLTGNTGELFF.

CDR3 DNA sequence: TGCAGTGCCCGCCGGATCTCTGGAAACACCATATATTTT. Its protein is CSARRISGNTIYF. The chain links TRBV20-1 to TRBJ1-3; no reliable D call. V dropped 6 bases and J dropped 0 bases, with 9 bases sitting between them. The germline V gene has CDR1 DFQATT and CDR2 SNEGSKA (reference sequence). CDR3 length: 13 residues.

This clonotype was counted between two and nine times. The chain recombines TRBV28 with TRBJ2-6, with D uncertain. V lost 3 bases and J 2 bases, leaving 5 bases between the germline ends. The CDR3 extends over 14 amino acids. Germline assignment: CDR1 MDHEN and CDR2 SYDVKM. The CDR3 nucleotides are TGTGCCAGCAGTTTTTTTGCTGGGGCCAACGTCCTGACTTTC. Protein: CASSFFAGANVLTF.

This clonotype came up a few times. The V and J genes are TRBV4-3 and TRBJ2-1, with 9 bases that match TRBD2. V shed 4 bases and J 7 bases; nucleotides not matched to a gene: 8. Germline lookup yields CDR1 LGHNA and CDR2 YSLEER. This CDR3 region has 15 residues. The CDR3 nucleotides are TGCGCCAGCAGCCCCGGGAGCGGGAGGCGAAATGAGCAGTTCTTC. This gives the protein CASSPGSGRRNEQFF.

This clonotype was picked up many times. The rearrangement links TRBV4-1 to TRBJ1-6; 7 bases match TRBD1. CDR1 MGHRA and CDR2 YSYEKL come from the germline V gene. The ends lost 0 bases at V and 7 bases at J; junction bases unmatched: 9. The CDR3 sequence is 17 residues long. In DNA, the CDR3 is TGCGCCAGCAGCCAAGAAACCCGGACAGGTGTAAATTCACCCCTCCACTTT. It yields the protein CASSQETRTGVNSPLHF.

The CDR3 is CSARDQNYRSSYEQYF. The CDR3 nucleotides read TGCAGTGCTAGAGATCAAAACTACCGAAGCTCCTACGAGCAGTACTTC. The chain employs TRBV20-1 and TRBJ2-7; D is uncertain. The CDR3 extends over 16 amino acids. From germline, CDR1 is DFQATT and CDR2 SNEGSKA (reference sequence). The ends were cut back, 0 bases at V and 0 bases at J, with 15 bases in the middle.

The rearrangement joins TRBV4-3 to TRBJ2-7; D not certain. The CDR3 has 17 residues. Germline-derived CDR1 and CDR2 are LGHNA and YSLEER. The germline V and J ends were trimmed by 0 bases and 1 base, with 16 bases remaining between them. This chain's CDR3 is CASSQDFRVGVSYEQYF. Here the CDR3 DNA reads TGCGCCAGCAGCCAAGATTTCCGGGTTGGGGTATCCTACGAGCAGTACTTC.

This clonotype was observed a handful of times. This chain uses TRBV3-1 with TRBJ1-1; D is possibly TRBD1 (5 bases). The V gene lost 4 bases and the J gene lost 4 bases, with 16 bases spanning the gap. Germline assignment: CDR1 LGHDT and CDR2 YNNKEL (reference sequence). This CDR3 spans 15 amino acids. CDR3 DNA sequence: TGTGCCAGCAGCCCCCACAGGACGGAGGGCACTGAAGCTTTCTTT. The encoded protein is CASSPHRTEGTEAFF.

Many counts were recorded for this clonotype. This sequence joins TRBV28 and TRBJ2-4; 9 bases agree with TRBD2. J was trimmed by 7 bases and V by 3 bases; bases with no gene match: 1. Germline CDR1 reads MDHEN; CDR2 reads SYDVKM. The CDR3 length is 13 residues. CDR3 in DNA: TGTGCCAGCAGTTTGAGCGGGAGGAACATTCAGTACTTC. This translates into CASSLSGRNIQYF.

In this sample, this clonotype turned up a few times. The rearrangement joins TRBV4-3 to TRBJ1-1; the D gene is possibly TRBD1 (5 bases). The CDR3 runs to 15 residues. Trimming took 0 bases from V and 10 from J, leaving 18 bases between them. Germline lookup yields CDR1 LGHNA and CDR2 YSLEER. Here the CDR3 DNA reads TGCGCCAGCAGCCAAGATGGCTCGAGGGGCGCGGGAGCTTTCTTT. This gives the protein CASSQDGSRGAGAFF.

The chain couples TRBV7-9 to TRBJ2-1, with D unclear. The CDR3 is 12 amino acids. Germline CDR1 is SEHNR and CDR2 is FQNEAQ (reference sequence). Trimming took off 2 bases at V and 6 bases at J, with 5 bases between the two ends. This CDR3 reads CASSLSFNEQFF. CDR3 DNA: TGTGCCAGCAGCTTAAGTTTCAATGAGCAGTTCTTC.

This clonotype was seen many times. V and J are TRBV12-3 or TRBV12-4 and TRBJ1-6; 8 nucleotides match TRBD1. The CDR3 sequence is 14 residues long. Trimming took 6 bases from V and 10 from J; bases not matched to a gene: 8. The CDR3, as DNA: TGTGCCAGCAGCCACGGACAGGGTAGATCACCCCTCCACTTT. Translation: CASSHGQGRSPLHF.

This clonotype was recorded at least ten times. CDR3 sequence (DNA): TGTGCCAGCAGCGCCAACAGGGCCAACACTGAAGCTTTCTTT. Encoded protein: CASSANRANTEAFF. This chain connects TRBV7-9 to TRBJ1-1; weak D call: TRBD1 (6 bases). This CDR3 comprises 14 residues. V shed 5 bases and J shed 2 bases, with 12 bases lying between them. Germline CDR1 is SEHNR and CDR2 is FQNEAQ (reference sequence). Full variable domain (rest looked up from reference TRBV7-9 and TRBJ1-1): DTGVSQNPRHKITKRGQNVTFRCDPISEHNRLYWYRQTLGQGPEFLTYFQNEAQLEKSRLLSDRFSAERPKGSFSTLEIQRTEQGDSAMYLCASSANRANTEAFFGQGTRLTVV.